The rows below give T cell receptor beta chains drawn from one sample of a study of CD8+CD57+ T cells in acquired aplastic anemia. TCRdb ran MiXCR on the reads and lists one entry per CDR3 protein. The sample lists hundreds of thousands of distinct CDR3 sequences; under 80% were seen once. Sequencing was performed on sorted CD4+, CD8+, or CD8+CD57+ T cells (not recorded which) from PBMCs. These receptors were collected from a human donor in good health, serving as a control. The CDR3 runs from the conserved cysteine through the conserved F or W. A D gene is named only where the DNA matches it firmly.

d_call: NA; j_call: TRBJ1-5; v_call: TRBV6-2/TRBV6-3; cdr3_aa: CASRPGGGSNQPQHF
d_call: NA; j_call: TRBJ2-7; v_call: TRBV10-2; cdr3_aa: CASSTRDIYEQYF
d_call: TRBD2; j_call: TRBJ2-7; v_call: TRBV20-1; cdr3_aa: CSARGAGGLHHEQYF
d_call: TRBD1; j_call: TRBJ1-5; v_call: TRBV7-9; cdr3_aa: CASSIGTGADQPQHF
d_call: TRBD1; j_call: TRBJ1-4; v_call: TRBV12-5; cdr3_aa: CAGHRTGDEKLFF
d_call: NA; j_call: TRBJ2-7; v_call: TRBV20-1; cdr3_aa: CSASRGQNTEQYF
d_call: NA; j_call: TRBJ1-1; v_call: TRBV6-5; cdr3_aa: CASSYSTETEAFF
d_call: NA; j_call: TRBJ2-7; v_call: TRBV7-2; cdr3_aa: CASSQDRLCGSYEQYF
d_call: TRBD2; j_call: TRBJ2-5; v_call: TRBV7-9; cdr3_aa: CASSPNTFSGGKQETQYF
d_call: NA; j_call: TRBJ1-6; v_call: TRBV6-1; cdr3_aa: CASSPKAAYNSPLPF
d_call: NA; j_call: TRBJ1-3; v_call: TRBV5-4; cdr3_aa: CASSITGLVSGNTIYF
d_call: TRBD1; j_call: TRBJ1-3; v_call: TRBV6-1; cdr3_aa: CASSLDRGISGNTMYF
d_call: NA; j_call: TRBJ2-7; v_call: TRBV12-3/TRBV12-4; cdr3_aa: CASSFVVLEQYF
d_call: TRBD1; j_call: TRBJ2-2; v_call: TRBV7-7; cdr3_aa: CASSLTTGSGTGELFF
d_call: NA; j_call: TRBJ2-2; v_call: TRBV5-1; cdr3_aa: CASSIPSGTGELFF
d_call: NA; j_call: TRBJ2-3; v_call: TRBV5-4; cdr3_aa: CASSLAGKGGTDTQYF
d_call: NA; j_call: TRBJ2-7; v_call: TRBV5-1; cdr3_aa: CASSLLQAYEQYF
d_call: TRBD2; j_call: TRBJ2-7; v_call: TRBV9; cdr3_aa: CASTSGLAGKSLQYF
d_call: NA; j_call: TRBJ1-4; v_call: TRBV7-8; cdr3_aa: CATSRAWAATNESLFF
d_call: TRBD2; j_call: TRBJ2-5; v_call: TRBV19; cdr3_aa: CASSTGGHQETQYF
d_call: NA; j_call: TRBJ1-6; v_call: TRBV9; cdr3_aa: CASSRQGGNETLHF
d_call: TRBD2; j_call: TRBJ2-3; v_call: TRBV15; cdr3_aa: CATSRELAGGGGDTQYF
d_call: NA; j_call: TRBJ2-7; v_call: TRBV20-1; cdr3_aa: CSAGGVYEQYF
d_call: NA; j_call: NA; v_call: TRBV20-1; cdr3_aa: CSAGESLFRETQYF
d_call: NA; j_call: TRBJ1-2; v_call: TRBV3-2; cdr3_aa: CASSQVVAGGYGYTF
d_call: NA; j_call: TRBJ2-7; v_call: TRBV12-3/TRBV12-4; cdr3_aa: CASRPMDRAYEQYF
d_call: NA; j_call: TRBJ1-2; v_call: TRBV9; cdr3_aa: CASTEVTGHGYTF
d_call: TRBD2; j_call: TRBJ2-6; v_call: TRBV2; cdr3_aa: CASSGAGAISHTF
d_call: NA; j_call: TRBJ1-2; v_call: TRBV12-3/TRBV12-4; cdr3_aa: CASSRTGLFLGYTF
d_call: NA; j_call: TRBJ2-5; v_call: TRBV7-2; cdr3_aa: CASSVGDADTETQYF
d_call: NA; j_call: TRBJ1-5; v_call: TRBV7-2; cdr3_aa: CASSVGLTQTQHF
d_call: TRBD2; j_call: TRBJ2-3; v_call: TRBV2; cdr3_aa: CASSDLRGGRDTQYF
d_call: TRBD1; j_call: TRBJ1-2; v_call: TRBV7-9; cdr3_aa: CASSLAGQQRGYTF
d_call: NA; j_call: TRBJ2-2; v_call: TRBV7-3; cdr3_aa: CASRPRCNQETLFF
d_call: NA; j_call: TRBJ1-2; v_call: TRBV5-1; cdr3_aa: CASARDPADYGYTF
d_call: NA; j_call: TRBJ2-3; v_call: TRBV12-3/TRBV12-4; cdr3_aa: CASSIEMGLPQYF
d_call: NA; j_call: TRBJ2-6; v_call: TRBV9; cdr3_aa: CASSQSTAGANVLTF
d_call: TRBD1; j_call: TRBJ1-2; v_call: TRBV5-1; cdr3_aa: CASLRDRGDYGYTF
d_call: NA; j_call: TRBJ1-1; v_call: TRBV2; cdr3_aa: CASTSRGVTEAFF
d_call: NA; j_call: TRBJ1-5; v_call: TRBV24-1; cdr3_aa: CSTCRARTDQPQHF
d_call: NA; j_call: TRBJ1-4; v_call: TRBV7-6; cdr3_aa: CASSLSVFGEKLFF
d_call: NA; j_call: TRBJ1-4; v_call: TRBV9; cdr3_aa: CASSVGGNEKLVF
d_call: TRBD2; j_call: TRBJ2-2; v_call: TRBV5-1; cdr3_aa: CASSFPPGLAGGIWTGELFF
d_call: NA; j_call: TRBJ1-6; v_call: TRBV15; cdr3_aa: CATSRETRRGSPLHF
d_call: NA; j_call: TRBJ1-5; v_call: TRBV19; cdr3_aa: CASSPRTGINQPQHF
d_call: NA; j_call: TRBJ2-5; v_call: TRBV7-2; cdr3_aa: CASSLVGSSPPFF
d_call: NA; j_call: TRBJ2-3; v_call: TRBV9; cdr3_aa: CASSGNNRSSTDTQYF
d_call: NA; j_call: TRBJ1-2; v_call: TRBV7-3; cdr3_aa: CASSLGVRTRCNYGYTF
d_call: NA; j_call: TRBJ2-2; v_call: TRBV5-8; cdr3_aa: CASSFRPAGGELFF